This record looks at one T cell receptor beta chain sequence and its context. What it binds is unknown. The data originate from a study of cytomegalovirus exposure and HLA in healthy donors. Whole-study findings and limits: It was likely that a cluster of highly shared sequence variants was a sequencing artifact. A later analysis by the authors found several of the most significant clusters apparently linked to common viral pathogens.

The primer mix had 60 Vbeta and 13 Jbeta primers. TCRdb keeps only in-frame clones here, not all; method: immunoSEQ multiplex PCR. This table has roughly 180,000 clones, 78% appearing once. V lost 3 bases, J lost 6 bases, and 6 bases lay in between. This CDR3 is 12 amino acids long. Germline V gene data show CDR1 as SGHRS and CDR2 as YFSETQ. Specimen: PBMCs. This TCR came from a woman between 25 and 40 years old in good health and CMV-seropositive. The V gene is TRBV5-1, the J gene TRBJ2-2, with unresolved D. CDR3 nucleotides: TGCGCCAGCAGCTCAGCGTCCGGGGAGCTGTTTTTT. Translated: CASSSASGELFF.